The rows below give T cell receptor beta chains drawn from one sample of a study of spatial heterogeneity in lung cancer. TCRdb processed the 5' RACE reads anew with MiXCR; each CDR3 protein has one entry. The data show about 13,000 distinct CDR3 sequences, about 3% seen once. This material consisted of lung tumor tissue, taken at surgery. These receptors were obtained from a male donor with early-stage non-small cell lung cancer. Both conserved end residues are part of each CDR3. The order of the fields is D gene, clone size, V gene, J gene, CDR3 protein, CDR3 DNA. The D gene is left open where the match is weak. Size is omitted from some rows. Given values are once, few, many or a class for expanded clones.

TRBD1	medium-sized	TRBV5-6	TRBJ1-1	CASSPGQWNTEAFF	TGTGCCAGCAGCCCGGGACAGTGGAACACTGAAGCTTTCTTT
-	few	TRBV4-2	TRBJ2-1	CASSQESGGSSYNEQFF	TGTGCCAGCAGCCAAGAGTCGGGCGGTAGCTCCTACAATGAGCAGTTCTTC
TRBD1	many	TRBV5-4	TRBJ2-3	CASSWGTGVDTQYF	TGTGCCAGCAGCTGGGGGACAGGGGTGGATACGCAGTATTTT
-	many	TRBV5-8	TRBJ1-1	CASSATTVLNTEAFF	TGTGCCAGCAGCGCCACGACAGTTCTGAACACTGAAGCTTTCTTT
-	many	TRBV6-5	TRBJ1-5	CASSYGVGNQPQHF	TGTGCCAGCAGTTACGGGGTGGGCAATCAGCCCCAGCATTTT
-	many	TRBV12-3/TRBV12-4	TRBJ1-5	CASSSSGSSNQPQHF	TGTGCCAGCAGTTCATCCGGCAGTAGCAATCAGCCCCAGCATTTT
-	few	TRBV11-3	TRBJ2-3	CASSFGGTDTQYF	TGTGCCAGCAGCTTCGGGGGCACAGATACGCAGTATTTT
-	many	TRBV29-1	TRBJ1-1	CSLNSNTEAFF	TGCAGCTTGAACTCAAACACTGAAGCTTTCTTT
-	medium-sized	TRBV24-1	TRBJ2-5	CATSDPGNQETQYF	TGTGCCACCAGTGATCCAGGGAACCAAGAGACCCAGTACTTC
-	-	TRBV18	TRBJ1-2	CASSPSPGNTYGDTF	TGTGCCAGCTCACCGAGCCCAGGGAATACCTATGGCGACACCTTC
TRBD1	many	TRBV19	TRBJ2-7	CASSRTGLYEQYF	TGTGCCAGTAGTAGGACAGGGCTCTACGAGCAGTACTTC
TRBD1	many	TRBV13	TRBJ2-7	CASSRFGTGLVNEQYF	TGTGCCAGCAGCCGATTTGGGACAGGTTTGGTCAACGAGCAGTACTTC
-	many	TRBV30	TRBJ1-1	CAWSVPSPAAILF	TGTGCCTGGAGTGTACCCTCCCCCGCTGCAATCCTCTTT
TRBD1	many	TRBV5-4	TRBJ2-7	CASSLEGASYEQYF	TGTGCCAGCAGCTTGGAGGGGGCATCCTACGAGCAGTACTTC
-	many	TRBV2	TRBJ2-5	CATLEQAVAGETQYF	TGTGCCACCTTGGAACAGGCGGTTGCGGGAGAGACCCAGTACTTC
-	-	TRBV5-4	TRBJ2-1	CASSFLGAYNEQFF	TGTGCCAGCAGCTTCCTTGGGGCCTACAATGAGCAGTTCTTC
-	many	TRBV28	TRBJ2-2	CASSFPRLGNTGELFF	TGTGCCAGCAGTTTTCCACGCCTAGGGAACACCGGGGAGCTGTTTTTT
-	medium-sized	TRBV5-6	TRBJ1-1	CASRFSRGRANTEAFF	TGTGCCAGCAGATTTTCCAGGGGACGAGCGAACACTGAAGCTTTCTTT
TRBD2	medium-sized	TRBV29-1	TRBJ2-1	CSVSGTSSKNEQFF	TGCAGCGTCTCCGGGACTAGCTCTAAAAATGAGCAGTTCTTC
-	-	TRBV3-1	TRBJ1-1	CASSQDPNTEAFF	TGTGCCAGCAGCCAAGACCCGAACACTGAAGCTTTCTTT
-	many	TRBV11-3	TRBJ1-6	CASSPWGYNSPLHF	TGTGCCAGCAGCCCGTGGGGTTATAATTCACCCCTCCACTTT
TRBD2	many	TRBV12-3/TRBV12-4	TRBJ2-7	CASSFSMTSSNEQYF	TGTGCCAGCAGTTTCTCAATGACTAGCAGCAACGAGCAGTACTTC
TRBD1	many	TRBV18	TRBJ2-3	CASSRDRGTADTQYF	TGTGCCAGCTCGCGGGACAGGGGTACAGCAGATACGCAGTATTTT
TRBD1	many	TRBV7-8	TRBJ1-5	CASSFSGQSNQPQHF	TGTGCCAGCAGCTTCTCGGGACAGTCAAATCAGCCCCAGCATTTT
-	many	TRBV20-1	TRBJ2-1	CSVKVGAHEQFF	TGCAGTGTAAAAGTAGGGGCGCATGAGCAGTTCTTC
-	many	TRBV20-1	TRBJ2-3	CSARRPFRTDTQYF	TGCAGTGCCCGTCGTCCGTTCAGGACAGATACGCAGTATTTT
-	many	TRBV9	TRBJ2-1	CASSVGLLGSYNEQFF	TGTGCCAGCAGCGTAGGGTTACTAGGCTCCTACAATGAGCAGTTCTTC
-	many	TRBV24-1	TRBJ2-1	CATSRAGNNEQFF	TGTGCCACCAGTCGAGCCGGAAACAATGAGCAGTTCTTC